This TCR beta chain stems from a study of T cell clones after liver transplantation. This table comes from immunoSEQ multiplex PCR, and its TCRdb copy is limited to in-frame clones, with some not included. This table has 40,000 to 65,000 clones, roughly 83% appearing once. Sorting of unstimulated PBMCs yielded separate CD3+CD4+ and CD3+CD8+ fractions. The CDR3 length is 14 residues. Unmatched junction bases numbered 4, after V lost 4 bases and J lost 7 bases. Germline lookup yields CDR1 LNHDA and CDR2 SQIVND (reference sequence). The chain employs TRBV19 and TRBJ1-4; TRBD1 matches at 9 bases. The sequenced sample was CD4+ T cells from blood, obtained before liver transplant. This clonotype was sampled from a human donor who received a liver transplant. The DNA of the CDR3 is TGTGCCAGTAGTACCGGGACAGGGTTTGAAAAACTGTTTTTT. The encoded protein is CASSTGTGFEKLFF. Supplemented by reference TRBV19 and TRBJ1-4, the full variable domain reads DGGITQSPKYLFRKEGQNVTLSCEQNLNHDAMYWYRQDPGQGLRLIYYSQIVNDFQKGDIAEGYSVSREKKESFPLTVTSAQKNPTAFYLCASSTGTGFEKLFFGSGTQLSVL.